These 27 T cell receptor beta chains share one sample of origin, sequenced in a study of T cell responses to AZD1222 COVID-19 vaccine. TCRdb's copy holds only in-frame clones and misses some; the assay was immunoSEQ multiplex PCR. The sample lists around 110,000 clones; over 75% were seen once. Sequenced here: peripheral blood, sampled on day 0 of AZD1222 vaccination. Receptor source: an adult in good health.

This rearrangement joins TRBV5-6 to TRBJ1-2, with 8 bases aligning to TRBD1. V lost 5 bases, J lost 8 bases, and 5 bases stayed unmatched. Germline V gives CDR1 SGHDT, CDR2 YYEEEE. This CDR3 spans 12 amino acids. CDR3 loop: CASRLQGEGYTF. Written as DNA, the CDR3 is TGTGCCAGCAGGTTACAGGGGGAAGGCTACACCTTC.

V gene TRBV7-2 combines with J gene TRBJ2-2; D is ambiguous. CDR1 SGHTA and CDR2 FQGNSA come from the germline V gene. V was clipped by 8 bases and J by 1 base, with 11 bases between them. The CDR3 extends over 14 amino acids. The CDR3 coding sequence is TGTGCCAGCTATATCAAGGGGAACACCGGGGAGCTGTTTTTT. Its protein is CASYIKGNTGELFF.

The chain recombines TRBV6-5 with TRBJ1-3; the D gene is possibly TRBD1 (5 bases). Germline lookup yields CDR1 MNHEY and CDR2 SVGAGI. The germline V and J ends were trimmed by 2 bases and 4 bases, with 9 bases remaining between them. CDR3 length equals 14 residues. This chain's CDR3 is CASSYGGFGNTIYF. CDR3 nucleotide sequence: TGTGCCAGCAGTTACGGGGGATTCGGAAACACCATATATTTT.

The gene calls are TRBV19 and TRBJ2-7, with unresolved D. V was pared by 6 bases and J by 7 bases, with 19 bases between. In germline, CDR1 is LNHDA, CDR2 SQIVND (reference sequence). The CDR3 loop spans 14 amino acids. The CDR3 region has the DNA TGTGCCAGTAGCCCCAGTTCGGAACTCGCGGAGCAGTACTTC. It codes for CASSPSSELAEQYF.

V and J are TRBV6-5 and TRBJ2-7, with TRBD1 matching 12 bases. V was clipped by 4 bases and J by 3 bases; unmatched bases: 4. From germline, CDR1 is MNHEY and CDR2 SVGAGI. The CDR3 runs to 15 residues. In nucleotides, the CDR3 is TGTGCCAGCAGTTCCCGGGACAGGGGGCTCTACGAGCAGTACTTC. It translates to CASSSRDRGLYEQYF.

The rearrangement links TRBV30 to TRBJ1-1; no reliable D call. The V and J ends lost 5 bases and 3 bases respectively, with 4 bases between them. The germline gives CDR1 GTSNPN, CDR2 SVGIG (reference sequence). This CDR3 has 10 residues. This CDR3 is CAWLDTEAFF. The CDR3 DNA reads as TGTGCCTGGTTAGACACTGAAGCTTTCTTT. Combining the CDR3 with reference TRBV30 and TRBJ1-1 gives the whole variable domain SQTIHQWPATLVQPVGSPLSLECTVEGTSNPNLYWYRQAAGRGLQLLFYSVGIGQISSEVPQNLSASRPQDRQFILSSKKLLLSDSGFYLCAWLDTEAFFGQGTRLTVV.

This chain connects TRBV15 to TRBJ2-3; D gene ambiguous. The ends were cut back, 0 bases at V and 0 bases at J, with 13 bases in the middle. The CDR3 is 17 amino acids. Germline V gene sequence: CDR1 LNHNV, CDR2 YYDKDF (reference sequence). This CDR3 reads CATSRDRVAISTDTQYF. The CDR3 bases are TGTGCCACCAGCAGAGACCGCGTTGCGATTAGCACAGATACGCAGTATTTT.

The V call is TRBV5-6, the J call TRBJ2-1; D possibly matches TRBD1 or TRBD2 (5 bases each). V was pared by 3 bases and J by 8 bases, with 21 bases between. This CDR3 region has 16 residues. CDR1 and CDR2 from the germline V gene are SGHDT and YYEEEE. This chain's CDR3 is CASSWRQPTGGDEQFF. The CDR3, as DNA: TGTGCCAGCAGCTGGAGACAGCCAACCGGAGGCGATGAGCAGTTCTTC.

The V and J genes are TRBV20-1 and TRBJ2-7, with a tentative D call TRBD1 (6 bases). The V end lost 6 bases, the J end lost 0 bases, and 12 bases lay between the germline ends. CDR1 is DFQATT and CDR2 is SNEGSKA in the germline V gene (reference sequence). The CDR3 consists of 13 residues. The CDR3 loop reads CSASTGFSYEQYF. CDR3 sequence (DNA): TGCAGTGCCAGTACAGGGTTCTCCTACGAGCAGTACTTC.

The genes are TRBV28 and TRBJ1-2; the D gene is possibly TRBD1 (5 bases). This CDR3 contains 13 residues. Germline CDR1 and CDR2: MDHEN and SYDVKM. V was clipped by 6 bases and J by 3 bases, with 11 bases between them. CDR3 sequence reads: CASSLRQHYGYTF. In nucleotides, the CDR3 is TGTGCCAGCAGCCTGAGACAGCACTATGGCTACACCTTC.

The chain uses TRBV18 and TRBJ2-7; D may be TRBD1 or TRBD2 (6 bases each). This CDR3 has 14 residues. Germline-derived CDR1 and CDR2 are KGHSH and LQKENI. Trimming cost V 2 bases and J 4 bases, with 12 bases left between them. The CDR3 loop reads CASSPVGGTYEQYF. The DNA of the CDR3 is TGTGCCAGCTCACCAGTAGGGGGGACGTACGAGCAGTACTTC.

The CDR3 reads CATSDPGRSGHNEQFF. CDR3 coding DNA: TGTGCCACCAGTGATCCCGGGAGGTCCGGGCACAATGAGCAGTTCTTC. This rearrangement joins TRBV24-1 to TRBJ2-1, with 7 bases fitting TRBD2. The CDR3 sequence is 16 residues long. Germline V gene sequence: CDR1 KGHDR, CDR2 SFDVKD. V was pared by 3 bases and J by 5 bases, with 9 bases of the junction left unmatched.

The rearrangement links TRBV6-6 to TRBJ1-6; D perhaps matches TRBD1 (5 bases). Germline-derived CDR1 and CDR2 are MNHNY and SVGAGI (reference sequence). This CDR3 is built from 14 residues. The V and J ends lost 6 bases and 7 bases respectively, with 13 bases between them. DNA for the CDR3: TGTGCCAGCAGCCACGGGACCCCCAATTCACCCCTCCACTTT. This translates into CASSHGTPNSPLHF.

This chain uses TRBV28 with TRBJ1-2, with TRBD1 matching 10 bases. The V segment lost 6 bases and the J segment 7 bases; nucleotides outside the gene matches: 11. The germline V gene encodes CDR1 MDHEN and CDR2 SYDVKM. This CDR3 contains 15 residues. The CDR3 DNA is TGTGCCAGCAGCCGGGGGACCGGACAGGGGGGTGGCTACACCTTC. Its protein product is CASSRGTGQGGGYTF.

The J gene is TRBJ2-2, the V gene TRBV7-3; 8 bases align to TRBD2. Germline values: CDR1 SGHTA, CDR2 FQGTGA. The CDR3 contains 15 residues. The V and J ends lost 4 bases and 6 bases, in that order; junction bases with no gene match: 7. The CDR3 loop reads CASSYTGRGSGELFF. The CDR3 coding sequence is TGTGCCAGCAGCTACACCGGGAGGGGGTCCGGGGAGCTGTTTTTT.

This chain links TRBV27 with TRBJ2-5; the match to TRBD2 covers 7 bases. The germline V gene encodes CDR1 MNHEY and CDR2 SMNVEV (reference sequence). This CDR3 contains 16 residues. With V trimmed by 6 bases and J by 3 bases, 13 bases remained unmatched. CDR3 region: CASRELVRGGKETQYF. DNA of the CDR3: TGTGCCAGCAGGGAATTGGTTAGGGGAGGGAAAGAGACCCAGTACTTC.

The CDR3 DNA reads TGTGCCAGCAGTGAGAGGGCGGGAGGGCCACATACGCAGTATTTT. This sequence encodes CASSERAGGPHTQYF. The V call is TRBV6-1, the J call TRBJ2-3; 9 bases are shared with TRBD2. CDR3 length: 15 residues. Germline V lookup: CDR1 MNHNS, CDR2 SASEGT. The ends lost 3 bases at V and 7 bases at J; junction bases unmatched: 8.

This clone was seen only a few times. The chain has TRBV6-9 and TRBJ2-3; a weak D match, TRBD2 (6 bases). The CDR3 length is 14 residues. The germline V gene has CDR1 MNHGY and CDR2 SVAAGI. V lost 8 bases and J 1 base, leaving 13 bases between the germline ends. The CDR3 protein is CASPNSGGTDTQYF. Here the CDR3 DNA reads TGTGCCAGCCCAAATAGCGGAGGCACAGATACGCAGTATTTT.

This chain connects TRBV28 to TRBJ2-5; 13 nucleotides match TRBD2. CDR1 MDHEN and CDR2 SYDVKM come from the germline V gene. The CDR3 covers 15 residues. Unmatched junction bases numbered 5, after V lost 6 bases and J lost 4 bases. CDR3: CASSPGLAGVETQYF. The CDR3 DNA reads TGTGCCAGCAGCCCTGGACTAGCGGGAGTAGAGACCCAGTACTTC.

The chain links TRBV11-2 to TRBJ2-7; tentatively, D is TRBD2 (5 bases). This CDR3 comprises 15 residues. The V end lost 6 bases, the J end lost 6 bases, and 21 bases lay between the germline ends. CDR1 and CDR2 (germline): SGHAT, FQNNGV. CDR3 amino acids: CASSSLSGSPGEQYF. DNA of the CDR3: TGTGCCAGCAGTTCCCTAAGCGGCTCCCCGGGCGAGCAGTACTTC.

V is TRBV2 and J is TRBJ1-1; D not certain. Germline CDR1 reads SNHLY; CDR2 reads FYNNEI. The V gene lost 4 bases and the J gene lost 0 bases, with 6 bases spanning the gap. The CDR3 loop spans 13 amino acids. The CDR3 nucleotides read TGTGCCAGCAGTGGGAATATGAACACTGAAGCTTTCTTT. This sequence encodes CASSGNMNTEAFF.

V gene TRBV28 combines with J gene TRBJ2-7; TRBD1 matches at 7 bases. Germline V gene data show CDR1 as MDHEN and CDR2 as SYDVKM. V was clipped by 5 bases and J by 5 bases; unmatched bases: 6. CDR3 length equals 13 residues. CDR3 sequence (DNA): TGTGCCAGCAGTCCCACAGGGGCGGACGAGCAGTACTTC. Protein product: CASSPTGADEQYF.

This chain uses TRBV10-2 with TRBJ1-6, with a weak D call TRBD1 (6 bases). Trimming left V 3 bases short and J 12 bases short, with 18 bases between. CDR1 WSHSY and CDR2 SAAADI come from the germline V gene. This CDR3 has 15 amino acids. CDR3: CASSDPTGQGGPLHF. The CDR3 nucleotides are TGCGCCAGCAGTGACCCGACAGGCCAAGGGGGACCCCTCCACTTT.

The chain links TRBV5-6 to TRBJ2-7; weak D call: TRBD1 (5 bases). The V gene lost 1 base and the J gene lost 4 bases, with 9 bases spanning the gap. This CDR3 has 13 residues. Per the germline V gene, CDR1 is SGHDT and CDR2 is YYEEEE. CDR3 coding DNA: TGTGCCAGCAGCTTGCATAGGGGTTACGAGCAGTACTTC. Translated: CASSLHRGYEQYF.

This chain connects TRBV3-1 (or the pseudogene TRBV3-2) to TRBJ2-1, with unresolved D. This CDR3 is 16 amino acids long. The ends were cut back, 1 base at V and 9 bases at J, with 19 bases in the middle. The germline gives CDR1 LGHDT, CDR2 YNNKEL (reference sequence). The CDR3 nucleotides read TGTGCCAGCAGCCAAGGGTGGTTGCGCCCGTGGGGTGAGCAGTTCTTC. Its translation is CASSQGWLRPWGEQFF.

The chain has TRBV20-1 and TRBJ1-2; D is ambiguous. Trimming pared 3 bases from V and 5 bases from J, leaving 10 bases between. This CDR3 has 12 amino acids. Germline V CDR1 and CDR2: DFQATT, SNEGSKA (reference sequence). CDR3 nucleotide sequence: TGCAGTGCTAGTGGTCTCGGGTATGGCTACACCTTC. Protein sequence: CSASGLGYGYTF.

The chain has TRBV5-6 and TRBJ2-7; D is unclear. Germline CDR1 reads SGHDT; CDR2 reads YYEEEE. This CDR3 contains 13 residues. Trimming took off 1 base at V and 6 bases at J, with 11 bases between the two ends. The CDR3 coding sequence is TGTGCCAGCAGCTTGCCGAACCGACGCGAGCAGTACTTC. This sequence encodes CASSLPNRREQYF.